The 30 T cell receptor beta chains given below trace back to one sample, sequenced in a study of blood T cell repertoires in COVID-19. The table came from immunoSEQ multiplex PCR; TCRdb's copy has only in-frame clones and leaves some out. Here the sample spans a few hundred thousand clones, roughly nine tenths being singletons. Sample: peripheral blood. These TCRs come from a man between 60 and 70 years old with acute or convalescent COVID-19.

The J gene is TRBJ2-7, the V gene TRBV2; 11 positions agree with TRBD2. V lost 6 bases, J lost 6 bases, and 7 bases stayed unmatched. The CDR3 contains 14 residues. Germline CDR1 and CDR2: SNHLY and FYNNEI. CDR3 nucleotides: TGTGCCAGCAGACTGACTAGCGGGATCACCGAGCAGTACTTC. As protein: CASRLTSGITEQYF. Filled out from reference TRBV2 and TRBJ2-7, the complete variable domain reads EPEVTQTPSHQVTQMGQEVILRCVPISNHLYFYWYRQILGQKVEFLVSFYNNEISEKSEIFDDQFSVERPDGSNFTLKIRSTKLEDSAMYFCASRLTSGITEQYFGPGTRLTVT.

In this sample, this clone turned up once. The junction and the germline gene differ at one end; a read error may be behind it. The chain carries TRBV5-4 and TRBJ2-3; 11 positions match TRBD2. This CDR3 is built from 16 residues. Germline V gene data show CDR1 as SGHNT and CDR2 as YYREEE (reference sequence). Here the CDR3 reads CASTLYLAGGPDTQYF. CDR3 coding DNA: TGTGCCAGCACCTTGTACCTAGCGGGAGGCCCAGATACGCAGTATTTT. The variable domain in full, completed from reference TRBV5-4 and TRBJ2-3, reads ETGVTQSPTHLIKTRGQQVTLRCSSQSGHNTVSWYQQALGQGPQFIFQYYREEENGRGNFPPRFSGLQFPNYSSELNVNALELDDSALYLCASTLYLAGGPDTQYFGPGTRLTVL.

Written as DNA, the CDR3 is TGTGCCAGCAGTTTAGGACAGGGGGCTGTTCAGCCCCAGCATTTT. It specifies CASSLGQGAVQPQHF. The J gene is TRBJ1-5, the V gene TRBV28, with 11 positions matching TRBD1. The CDR3 is 15 amino acids. Trimming cost V 2 bases and J 6 bases; bases outside gene matches: 3. Germline V gene sequence: CDR1 MDHEN, CDR2 SYDVKM.

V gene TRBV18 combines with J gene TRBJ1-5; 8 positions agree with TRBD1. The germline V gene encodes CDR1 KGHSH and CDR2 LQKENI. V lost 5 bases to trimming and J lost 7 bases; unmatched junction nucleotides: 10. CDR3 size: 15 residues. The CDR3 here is CASSSTQGAEQPQHF. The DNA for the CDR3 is TGTGCCAGCTCATCAACCCAGGGGGCAGAACAGCCCCAGCATTTT.

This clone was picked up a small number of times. The CDR3 loop reads CASGQQGRTEAFF. Written as DNA, the CDR3 is TGTGCCAGCGGCCAGCAGGGGCGAACTGAAGCTTTCTTT. The genes are TRBV27 and TRBJ1-1; possibly TRBD1 for D (6 bases). With 8 bases removed from V and 5 bases from J, the gap between germline ends came to 15 bases. Germline assignment: CDR1 MNHEY and CDR2 SMNVEV (reference sequence). The CDR3 has 13 amino acids.

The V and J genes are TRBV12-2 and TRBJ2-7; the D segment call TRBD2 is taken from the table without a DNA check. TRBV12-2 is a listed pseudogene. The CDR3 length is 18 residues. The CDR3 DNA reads TGTGCAAGTCGCTTATTGGGGATCAAAACTAGCGAGGGGAATGGGCAGTACTTC. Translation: CASRLLGIKTSEGNGQYF.

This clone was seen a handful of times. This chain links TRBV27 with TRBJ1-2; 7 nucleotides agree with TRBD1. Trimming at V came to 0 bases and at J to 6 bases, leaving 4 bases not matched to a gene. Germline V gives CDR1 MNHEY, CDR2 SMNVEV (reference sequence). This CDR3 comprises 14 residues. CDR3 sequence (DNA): TGTGCCAGCAGTTTATCGGACAGGTTCAATGGCTACACCTTC. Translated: CASSLSDRFNGYTF.

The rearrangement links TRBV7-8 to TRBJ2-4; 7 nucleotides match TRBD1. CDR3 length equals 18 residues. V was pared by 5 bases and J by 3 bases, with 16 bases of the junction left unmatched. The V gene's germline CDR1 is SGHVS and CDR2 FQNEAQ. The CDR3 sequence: CASSEDRPLDLDKNIQYF. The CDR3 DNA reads TGTGCCAGCAGCGAGGACAGGCCACTGGATTTGGACAAAAACATTCAGTACTTC.

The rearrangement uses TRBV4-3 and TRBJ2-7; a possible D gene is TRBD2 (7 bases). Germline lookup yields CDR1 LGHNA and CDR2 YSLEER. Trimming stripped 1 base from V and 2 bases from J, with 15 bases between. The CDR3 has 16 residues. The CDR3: CASSQGWGGGTYEQYF. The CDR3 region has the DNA TGCGCCAGCAGCCAAGGTTGGGGGGGCGGAACCTACGAGCAGTACTTC.

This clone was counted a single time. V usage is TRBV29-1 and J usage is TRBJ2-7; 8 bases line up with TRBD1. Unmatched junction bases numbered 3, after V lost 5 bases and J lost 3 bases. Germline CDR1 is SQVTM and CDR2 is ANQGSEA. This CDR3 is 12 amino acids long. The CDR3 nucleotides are TGCAGCGTTTCAGGGGGCAGCTACGAGCAGTACTTC. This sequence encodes CSVSGGSYEQYF.

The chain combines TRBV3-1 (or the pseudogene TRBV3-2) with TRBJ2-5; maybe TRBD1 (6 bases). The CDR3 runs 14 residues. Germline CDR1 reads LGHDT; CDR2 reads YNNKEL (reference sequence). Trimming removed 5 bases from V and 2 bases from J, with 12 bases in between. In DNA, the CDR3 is TGTGCCAGCAGCGGGGACAAAAGACAAGAGACCCAGTACTTC. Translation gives CASSGDKRQETQYF.

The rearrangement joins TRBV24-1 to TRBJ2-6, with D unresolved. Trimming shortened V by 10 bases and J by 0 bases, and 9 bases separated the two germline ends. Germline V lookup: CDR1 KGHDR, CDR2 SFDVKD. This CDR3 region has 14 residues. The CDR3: CATGQNSGANVLTF. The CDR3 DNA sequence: TGTGCCACTGGGCAGAACTCTGGGGCCAACGTCCTGACTTTC.

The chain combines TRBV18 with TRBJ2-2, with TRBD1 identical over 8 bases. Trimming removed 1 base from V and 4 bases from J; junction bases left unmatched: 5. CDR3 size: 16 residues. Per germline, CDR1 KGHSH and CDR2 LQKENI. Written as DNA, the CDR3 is TGTGCCAGCTCACCACTGAGACAGGGGATCACCGGGGAGCTGTTTTTT. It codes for CASSPLRQGITGELFF.

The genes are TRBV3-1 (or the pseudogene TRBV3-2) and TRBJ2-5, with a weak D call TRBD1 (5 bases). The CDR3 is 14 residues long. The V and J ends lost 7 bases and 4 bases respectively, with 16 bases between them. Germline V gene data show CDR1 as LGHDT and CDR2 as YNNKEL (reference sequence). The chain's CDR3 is CASTRFQGLETQYF. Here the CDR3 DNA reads TGTGCCAGCACCCGCTTCCAGGGCCTAGAGACCCAGTACTTC.

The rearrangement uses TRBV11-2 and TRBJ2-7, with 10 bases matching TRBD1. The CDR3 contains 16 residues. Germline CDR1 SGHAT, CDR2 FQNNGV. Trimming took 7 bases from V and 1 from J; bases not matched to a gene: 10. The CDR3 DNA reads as TGTGCCAGCACCAACCTAGGGACAGGGGTTTCCTACGAGCAGTACTTC. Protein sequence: CASTNLGTGVSYEQYF.

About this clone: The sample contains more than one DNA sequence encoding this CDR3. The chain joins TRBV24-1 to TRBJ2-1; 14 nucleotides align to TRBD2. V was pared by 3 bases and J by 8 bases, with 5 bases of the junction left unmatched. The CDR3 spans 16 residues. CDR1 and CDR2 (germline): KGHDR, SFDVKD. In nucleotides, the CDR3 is TGTGCCACCAGTGATCCCGGGACTAGCGGGAGCGATGAGCAGTTCTTC. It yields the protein CATSDPGTSGSDEQFF.

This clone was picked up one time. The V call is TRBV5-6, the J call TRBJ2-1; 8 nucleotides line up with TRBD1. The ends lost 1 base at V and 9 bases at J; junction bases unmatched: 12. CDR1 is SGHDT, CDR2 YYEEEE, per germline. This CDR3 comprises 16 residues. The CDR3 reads CASSLRWTGSTVEQFF. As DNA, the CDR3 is TGTGCCAGCAGCTTGAGGTGGACAGGGAGCACGGTTGAGCAGTTCTTC.

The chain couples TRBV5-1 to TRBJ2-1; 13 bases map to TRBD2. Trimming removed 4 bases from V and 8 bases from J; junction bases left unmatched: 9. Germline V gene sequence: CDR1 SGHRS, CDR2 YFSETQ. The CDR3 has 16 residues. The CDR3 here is CASSGGLAGVIDEQFF. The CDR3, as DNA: TGCGCCAGCAGCGGCGGACTAGCGGGAGTTATCGATGAGCAGTTCTTC.

The DNA for the CDR3 is TGCGCCAGCAGCCAAGAGGCCGGTGGCACAGATACGCAGTATTTT. Its translation: CASSQEAGGTDTQYF. J is TRBJ2-3 and V is TRBV5-1; D gene unclear. The V end was cut by 4 bases, the J end by 1 base, with 13 bases between. Looked up from germline, CDR1 is SGHRS and CDR2 is YFSETQ. CDR3 length: 15 amino acids.

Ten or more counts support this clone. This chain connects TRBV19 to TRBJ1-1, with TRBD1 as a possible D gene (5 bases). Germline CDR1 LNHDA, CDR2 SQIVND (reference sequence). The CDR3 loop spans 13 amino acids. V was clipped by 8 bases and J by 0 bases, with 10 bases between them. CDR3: CASSRQMNTEAFF. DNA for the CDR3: TGTGCCAGTTCTAGACAGATGAACACTGAAGCTTTCTTT.

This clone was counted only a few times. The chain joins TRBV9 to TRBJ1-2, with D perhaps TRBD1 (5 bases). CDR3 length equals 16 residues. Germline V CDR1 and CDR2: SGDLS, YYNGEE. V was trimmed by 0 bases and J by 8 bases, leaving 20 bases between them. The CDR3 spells CASSVDRGRITSGYTF. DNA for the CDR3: TGTGCCAGCAGCGTAGATCGGGGCAGAATCACTAGCGGCTACACCTTC.

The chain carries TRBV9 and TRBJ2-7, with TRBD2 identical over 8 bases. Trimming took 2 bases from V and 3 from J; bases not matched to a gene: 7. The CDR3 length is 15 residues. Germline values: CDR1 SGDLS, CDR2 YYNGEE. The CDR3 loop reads CASSVLAGPVYEQYF. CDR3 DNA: TGTGCCAGCAGCGTCCTAGCGGGTCCCGTCTACGAGCAGTACTTC.

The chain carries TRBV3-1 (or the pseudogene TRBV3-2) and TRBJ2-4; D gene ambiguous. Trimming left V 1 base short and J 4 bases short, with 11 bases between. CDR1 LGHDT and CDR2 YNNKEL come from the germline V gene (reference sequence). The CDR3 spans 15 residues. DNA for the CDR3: TGTGCCAGCAGCCAAGGCGGTCCCCTGAAAAACATTCAGTACTTC. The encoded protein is CASSQGGPLKNIQYF.

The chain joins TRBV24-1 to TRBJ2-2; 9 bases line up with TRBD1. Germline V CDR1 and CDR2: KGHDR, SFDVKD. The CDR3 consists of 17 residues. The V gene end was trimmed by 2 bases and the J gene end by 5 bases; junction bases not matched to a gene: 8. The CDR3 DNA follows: TGTGCCACCAGTGATTATCAGACAGGGGGTAGGACCGGGGAGCTGTTTTTT. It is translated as CATSDYQTGGRTGELFF.

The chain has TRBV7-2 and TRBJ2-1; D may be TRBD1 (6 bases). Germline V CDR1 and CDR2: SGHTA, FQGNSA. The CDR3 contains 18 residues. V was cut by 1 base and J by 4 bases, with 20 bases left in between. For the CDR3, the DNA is TGTGCCAGCAGCTTAGAATGGTCGTGGGGACAAGTTTACAATGAGCAGTTCTTC. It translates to CASSLEWSWGQVYNEQFF.

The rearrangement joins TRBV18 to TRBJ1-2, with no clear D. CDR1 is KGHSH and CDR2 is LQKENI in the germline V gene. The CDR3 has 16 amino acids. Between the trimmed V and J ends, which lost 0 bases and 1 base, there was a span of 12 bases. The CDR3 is CASSPPPAGVNYGYTF. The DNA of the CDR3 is TGTGCCAGCTCACCACCCCCGGCAGGCGTTAACTATGGCTACACCTTC.

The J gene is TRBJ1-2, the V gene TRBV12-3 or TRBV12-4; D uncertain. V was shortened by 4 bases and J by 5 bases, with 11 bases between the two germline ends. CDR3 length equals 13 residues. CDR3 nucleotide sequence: TGTGCCAGCAGTTCGTCCGAGTTTTATGGCTACACCTTC. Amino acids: CASSSSEFYGYTF.

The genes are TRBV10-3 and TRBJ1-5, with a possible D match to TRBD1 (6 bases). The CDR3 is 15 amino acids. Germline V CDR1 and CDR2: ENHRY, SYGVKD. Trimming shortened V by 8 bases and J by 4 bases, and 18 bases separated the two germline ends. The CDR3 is CAIAQTQGSNQPQHF. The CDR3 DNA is TGTGCCATCGCCCAAACACAGGGTTCGAATCAGCCCCAGCATTTT.

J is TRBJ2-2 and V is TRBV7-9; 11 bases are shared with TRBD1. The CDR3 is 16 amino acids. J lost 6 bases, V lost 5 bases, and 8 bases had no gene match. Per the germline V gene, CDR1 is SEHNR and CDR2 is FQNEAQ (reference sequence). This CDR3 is CASSPGTGGKPGELFF. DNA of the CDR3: TGTGCCAGCAGCCCCGGGACAGGGGGGAAACCCGGGGAGCTGTTTTTT.

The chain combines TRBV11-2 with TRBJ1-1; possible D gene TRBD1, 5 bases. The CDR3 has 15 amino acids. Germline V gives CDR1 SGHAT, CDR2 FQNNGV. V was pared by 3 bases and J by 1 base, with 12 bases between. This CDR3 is CASSLGGRTNTEAFF. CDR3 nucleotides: TGTGCCAGCAGCTTGGGGGGTAGGACGAACACTGAAGCTTTCTTT.